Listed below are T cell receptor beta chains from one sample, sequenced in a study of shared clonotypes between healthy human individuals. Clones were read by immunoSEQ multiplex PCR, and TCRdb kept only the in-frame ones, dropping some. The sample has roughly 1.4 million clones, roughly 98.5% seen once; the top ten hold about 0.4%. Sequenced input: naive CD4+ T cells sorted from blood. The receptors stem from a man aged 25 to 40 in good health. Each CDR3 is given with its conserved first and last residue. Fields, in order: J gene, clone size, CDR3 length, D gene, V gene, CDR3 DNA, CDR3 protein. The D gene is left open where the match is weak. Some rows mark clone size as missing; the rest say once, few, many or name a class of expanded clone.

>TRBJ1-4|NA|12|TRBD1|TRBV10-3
TGTGCCATATCAGGGGGGACTGAAAAACTGTTTTTT
CAISGGTEKLFF
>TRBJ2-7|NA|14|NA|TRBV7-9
TGTGCCAGCAGCGCGAGGCAGGGGGAGGACGAGCAGTACTTC
CASSARQGEDEQYF
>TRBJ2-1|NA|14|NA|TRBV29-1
TGCAGCACCACCGGGTCCAGCTCCTACAATGAGCAGTTCTTC
CSTTGSSSYNEQFF
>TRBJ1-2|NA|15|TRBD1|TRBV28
TGTGCCAGCCGAAACAGGCTACAGGGGATGACTAGCTACACCTTC
CASRNRLQGMTSYTF
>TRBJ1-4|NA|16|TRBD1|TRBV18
TGTGCCAGCTCACCACAGGGACAGGGGCTTGGTGAAAAACTGTTTTTT
CASSPQGQGLGEKLFF
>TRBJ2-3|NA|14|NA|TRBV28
TGTGCCAGCAGACTACGCGATGGGGCGGTTACGCAGTATTTT
CASRLRDGAVTQYF
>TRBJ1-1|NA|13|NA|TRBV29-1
TGCAGCGTTGGTTTACTAATGGACACTGAAGCTTTCTTT
CSVGLLMDTEAFF
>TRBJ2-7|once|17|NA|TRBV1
TGCACCAGCAGCCCCTACATCGCGGGCATATTGTCCTACGAGCAGTACTTC
CTSSPYIAGILSYEQYF
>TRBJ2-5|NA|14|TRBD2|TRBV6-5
TGTGCCAGCAGTAAGCGGGGCCCATCGGGGACCCAGTACTTC
CASSKRGPSGTQYF
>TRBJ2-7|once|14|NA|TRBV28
TGTGCCAGCAGTTTAGAGGGACAAGACTACGAGCAGTACTTC
CASSLEGQDYEQYF
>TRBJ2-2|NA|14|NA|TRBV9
TGTGCCAGCAGCGTAGGCTCTACCACCGGGGAGCTGTTTTTT
CASSVGSTTGELFF
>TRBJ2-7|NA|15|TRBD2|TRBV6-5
TGTGCCAGCAGTTACGCTAGCGGGAGGGCATGGGAGCAGTACTTC
CASSYASGRAWEQYF
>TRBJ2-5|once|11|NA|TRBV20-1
TGCAGTGGGGCAATGGGGGAGACCCAGTACTTC
CSGAMGETQYF
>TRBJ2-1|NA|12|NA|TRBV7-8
TGTGCCAGCAGTCTAGAAATGGGTGAGCAGTTCTTC
CASSLEMGEQFF
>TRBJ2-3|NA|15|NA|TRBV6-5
TGTGCCAGCACGGTTGCGGGGCTCCACACAGATACGCAGTATTTT
CASTVAGLHTDTQYF
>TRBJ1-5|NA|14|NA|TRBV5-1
TGCGCCAGCAGCCTGGGGAGGGTAGGTCAGCCCCAGCATTTT
CASSLGRVGQPQHF
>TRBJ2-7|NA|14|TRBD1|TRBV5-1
TGCGCCAGCAGTTCAGCTCAGGGGGTAGGCGAGCAGTACTTC
CASSSAQGVGEQYF
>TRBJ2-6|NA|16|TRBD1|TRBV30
TGTGCCTGGAGCCGGGACAGAGTCTCTGGGGCCAACGTCCTGACTTTC
CAWSRDRVSGANVLTF
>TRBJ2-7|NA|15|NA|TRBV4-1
TGCGCCAGCAGCCAAGGGTTAGCGAGCTCCTACGAGCAGTACTTC
CASSQGLASSYEQYF
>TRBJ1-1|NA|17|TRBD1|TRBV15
TGTGCCACCAGCAGGGCAACAGGGGTCGGATGGAACACTGAAGCTTTCTTT
CATSRATGVGWNTEAFF
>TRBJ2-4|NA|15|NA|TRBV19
TGTGCCAGTAGTATAATCGGGAGAGGCAAAAACATTCAGTACTTC
CASSIIGRGKNIQYF
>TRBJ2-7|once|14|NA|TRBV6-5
TGTGCCAGCAGTAGAAACGGGGCTAGCTACGAGCAGTACTTC
CASSRNGASYEQYF
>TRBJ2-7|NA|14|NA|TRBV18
TGTGCCAGCTCACCAACCGGGACCGTCTACGAGCAGTACTTC
CASSPTGTVYEQYF
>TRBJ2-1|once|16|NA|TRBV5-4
TGTGCCAGCAGCTTGGCCAACAGGAACTCCTACAATGAGCAGTTCTTC
CASSLANRNSYNEQFF
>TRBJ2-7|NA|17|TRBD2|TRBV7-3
TGTGCCAGCAGCTCCGACCCCATTAGCGGGGGAAACTCCGAGCAGTACTTC
CASSSDPISGGNSEQYF
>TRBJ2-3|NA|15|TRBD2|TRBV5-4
TGTGCCAGCAGATGGGACTACCGGAGCACAGATACGCAGTATTTT
CASRWDYRSTDTQYF
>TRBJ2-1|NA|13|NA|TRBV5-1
TGCGCCAGCAATCAGGGCTCCTACAATGAGCAGTTCTTC
CASNQGSYNEQFF
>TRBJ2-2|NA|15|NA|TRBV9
TGTGCCAGCAGCGTAGCTCCACTAATCACCGGGGAGCTGTTTTTT
CASSVAPLITGELFF
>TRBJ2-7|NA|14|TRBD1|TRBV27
TGTGCCAGCAGTTTCCTGGGACAGGGAGAAGAGCAGTACTTC
CASSFLGQGEEQYF
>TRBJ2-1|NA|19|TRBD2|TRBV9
TGTGCCAGCAGCGGACATCAAGGAGAGCGCGGGGGCTCCTACAATGAGCAGTTCTTC
CASSGHQGERGGSYNEQFF
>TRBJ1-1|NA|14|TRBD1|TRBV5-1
TGCGCCAGCAGCCTACAGGGGAGGAACACTGAAGCTTTCTTT
CASSLQGRNTEAFF
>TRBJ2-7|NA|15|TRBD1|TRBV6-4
TGTGCCAGCAGCGAGATCCGGGACAGGGTCTACGAGCAGTACTTC
CASSEIRDRVYEQYF
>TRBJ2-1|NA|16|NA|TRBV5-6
TGTGCCAGCAGCTCTCGACTAGGAATCCTTTGGAATGAGCAGTTCTTC
CASSSRLGILWNEQFF
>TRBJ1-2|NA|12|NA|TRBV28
TGTGCCAGCAGTTTAAGGCTGTATGGCTACACCTTC
CASSLRLYGYTF
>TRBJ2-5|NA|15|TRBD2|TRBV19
TGTGCCAGTAGTTCTAGCGGGAGACAACAAGAGACCCAGTACTTC
CASSSSGRQQETQYF
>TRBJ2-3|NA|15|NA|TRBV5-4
TGTGCCAGCAGCCCTGGGGGGTATCCGACAGATACGCAGTATTTT
CASSPGGYPTDTQYF
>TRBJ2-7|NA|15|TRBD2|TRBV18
TGTGCCAGCTCACCGGTGCCTAGCGGCTCCTACGAGCAGTACTTC
CASSPVPSGSYEQYF
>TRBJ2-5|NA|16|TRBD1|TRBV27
TGTGCCAGCAGTTCCCGGACAGGGAGAACCCAAGAGACCCAGTACTTC
CASSSRTGRTQETQYF
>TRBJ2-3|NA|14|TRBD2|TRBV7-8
TGTGCCAGCAGTCGAGCGGGGAGCACAGATACGCAGTATTTT
CASSRAGSTDTQYF
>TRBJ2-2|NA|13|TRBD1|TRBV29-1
TGCAGCGTTGAGGGACAGTATAATGGGGAGCTGTTTTTT
CSVEGQYNGELFF
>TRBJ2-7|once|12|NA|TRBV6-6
TGTGCCAGCAGTTACTCGAAAGGACTACCATTTTTC
CASSYSKGLPFF
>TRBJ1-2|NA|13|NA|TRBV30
TGTGCCTGGAGTGTACAGGTTTGGTATGGCTACACCTTC
CAWSVQVWYGYTF